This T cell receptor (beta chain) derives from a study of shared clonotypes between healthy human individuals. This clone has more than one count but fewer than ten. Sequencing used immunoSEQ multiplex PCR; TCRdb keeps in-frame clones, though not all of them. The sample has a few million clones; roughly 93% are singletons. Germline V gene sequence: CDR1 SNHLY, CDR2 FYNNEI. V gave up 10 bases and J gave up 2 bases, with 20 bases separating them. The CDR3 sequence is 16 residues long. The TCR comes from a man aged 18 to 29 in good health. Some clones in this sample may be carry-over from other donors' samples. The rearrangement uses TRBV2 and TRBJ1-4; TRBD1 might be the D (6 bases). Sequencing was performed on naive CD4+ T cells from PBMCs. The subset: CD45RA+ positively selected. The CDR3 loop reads CATLMGGGDTNEKLFF. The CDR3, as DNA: TGTGCCACCCTCATGGGGGGGGGCGACACTAATGAAAAACTGTTTTTT.